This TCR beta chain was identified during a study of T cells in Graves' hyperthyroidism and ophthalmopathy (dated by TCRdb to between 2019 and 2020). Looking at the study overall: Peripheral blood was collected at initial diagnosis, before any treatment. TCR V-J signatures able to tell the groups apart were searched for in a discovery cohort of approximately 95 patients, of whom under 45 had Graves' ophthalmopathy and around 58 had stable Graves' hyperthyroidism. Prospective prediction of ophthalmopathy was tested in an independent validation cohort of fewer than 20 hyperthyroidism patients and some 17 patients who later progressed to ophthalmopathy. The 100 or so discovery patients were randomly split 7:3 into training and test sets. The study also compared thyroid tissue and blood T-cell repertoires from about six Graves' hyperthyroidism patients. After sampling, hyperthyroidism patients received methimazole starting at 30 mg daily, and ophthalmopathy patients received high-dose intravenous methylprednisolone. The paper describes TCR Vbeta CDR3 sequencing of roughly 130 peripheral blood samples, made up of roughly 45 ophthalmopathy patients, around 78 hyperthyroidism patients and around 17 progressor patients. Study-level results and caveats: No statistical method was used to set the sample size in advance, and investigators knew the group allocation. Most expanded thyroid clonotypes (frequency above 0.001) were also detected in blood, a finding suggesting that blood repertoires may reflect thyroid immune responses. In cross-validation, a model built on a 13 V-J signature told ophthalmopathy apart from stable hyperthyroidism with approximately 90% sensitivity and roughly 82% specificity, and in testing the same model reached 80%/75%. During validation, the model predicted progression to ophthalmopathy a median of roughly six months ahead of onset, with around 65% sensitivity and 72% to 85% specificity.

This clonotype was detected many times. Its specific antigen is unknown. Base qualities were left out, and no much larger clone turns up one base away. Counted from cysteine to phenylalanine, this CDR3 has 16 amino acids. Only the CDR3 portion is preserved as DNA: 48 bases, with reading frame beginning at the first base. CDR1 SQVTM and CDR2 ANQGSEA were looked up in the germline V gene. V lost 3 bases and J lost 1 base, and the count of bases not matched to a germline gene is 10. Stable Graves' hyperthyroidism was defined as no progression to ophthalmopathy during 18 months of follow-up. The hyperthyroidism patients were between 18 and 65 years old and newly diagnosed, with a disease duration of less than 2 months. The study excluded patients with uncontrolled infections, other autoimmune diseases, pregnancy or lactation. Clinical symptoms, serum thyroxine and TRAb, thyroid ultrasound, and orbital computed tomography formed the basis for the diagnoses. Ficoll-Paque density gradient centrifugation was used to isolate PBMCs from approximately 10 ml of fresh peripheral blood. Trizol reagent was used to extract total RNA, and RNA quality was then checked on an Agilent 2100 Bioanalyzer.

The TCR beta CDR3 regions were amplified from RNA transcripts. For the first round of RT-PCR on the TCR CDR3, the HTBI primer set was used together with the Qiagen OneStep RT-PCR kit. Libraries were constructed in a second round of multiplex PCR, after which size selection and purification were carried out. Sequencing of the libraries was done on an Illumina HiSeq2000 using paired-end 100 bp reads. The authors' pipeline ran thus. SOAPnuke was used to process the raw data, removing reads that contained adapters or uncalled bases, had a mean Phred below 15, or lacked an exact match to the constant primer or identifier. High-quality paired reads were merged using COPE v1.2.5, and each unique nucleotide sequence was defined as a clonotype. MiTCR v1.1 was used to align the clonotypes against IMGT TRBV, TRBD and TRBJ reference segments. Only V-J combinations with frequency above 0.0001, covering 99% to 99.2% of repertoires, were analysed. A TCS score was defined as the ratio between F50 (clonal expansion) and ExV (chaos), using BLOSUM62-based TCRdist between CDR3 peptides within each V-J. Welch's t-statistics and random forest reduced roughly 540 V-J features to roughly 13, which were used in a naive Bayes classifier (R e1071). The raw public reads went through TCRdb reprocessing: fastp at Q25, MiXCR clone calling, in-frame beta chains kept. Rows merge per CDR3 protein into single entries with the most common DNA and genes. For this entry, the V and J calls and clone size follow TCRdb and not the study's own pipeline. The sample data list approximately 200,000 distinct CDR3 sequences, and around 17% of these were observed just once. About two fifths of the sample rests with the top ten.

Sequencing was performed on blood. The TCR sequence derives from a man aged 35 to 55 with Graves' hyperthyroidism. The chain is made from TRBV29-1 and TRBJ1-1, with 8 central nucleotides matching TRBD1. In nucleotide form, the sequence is TGCAGCGTTGAGAGAACCAGGGGGCCGGAGAACACTGAAGCTTTCTTT. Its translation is CSVERTRGPENTEAFF.